A single sample gave rise to the 8 T cell receptor beta chains below, sequenced in a study of chemoradiotherapy in HPV16-positive cancers (dated 2022 in TCRdb). Library creation used the immunoSEQ multiplex PCR assay. In TCRdb, the immuneACCESS table is reduced to in-frame sequences with V and J assigned. These tables do not hold every clone; where another copy was compared, an unresolved V gene accounts for under half, and the others remain unexplained. The sample profile shows approximately 8,800 clones; approximately 70% of them were found once. 10% of the sample is held by the ten biggest clonotypes. Sequenced material: tumor tissue, taken from a patient who underwent chemoradiotherapy. These receptor sequences come from a human donor with HPV-associated anogenital cancer.

The chain employs TRBV6-5 and TRBJ2-7; 8 bases agree with TRBD2. The J segment lost 3 bases and the V segment lost 6 bases, leaving 10 bases of the junction unmatched. The CDR3 length is 15 residues. In germline, CDR1 is MNHEY, CDR2 SVGAGI. The CDR3 here is CASSEAPSGFYEQYF. The CDR3 coding sequence is TGTGCCAGCAGCGAGGCGCCTAGCGGGTTCTACGAGCAGTACTTC.

V is TRBV5-1 and J is TRBJ2-5; D perhaps matches TRBD2 (6 bases). V was clipped by 5 bases and J by 7 bases, with 18 bases between them. Germline CDR1 reads SGHRS; CDR2 reads YFSETQ. The CDR3 sequence is 14 residues long. The CDR3 loop reads CASREGSGGRTQYF. DNA of the CDR3: TGCGCCAGCAGGGAGGGGTCCGGGGGTCGGACCCAGTACTTC.

This chain joins TRBV6-1 and TRBJ2-7; D uncertain. The CDR3 has 12 residues. Trimming pared 7 bases from V and 3 bases from J, leaving 10 bases between. Germline V lookup: CDR1 MNHNS, CDR2 SASEGT. CDR3 residues: CASKETVYEQYF. CDR3 coding DNA: TGTGCCAGCAAGGAGACGGTCTACGAGCAGTACTTC.

The chain's CDR3 is CASGQGAETQYF. The CDR3, as DNA: TGTGCCAGTGGACAGGGGGCAGAGACCCAGTACTTC. The chain employs TRBV19 and TRBJ2-5; 11 bases agree with TRBD1. This CDR3 region has 12 residues. The V and J ends lost 8 bases and 4 bases, in that order; junction bases with no gene match: 0. Germline lookup yields CDR1 LNHDA and CDR2 SQIVND (reference sequence).

The genes are TRBV11-2 and TRBJ2-3, with D possibly being TRBD2 (5 bases). The CDR3 covers 15 residues. V was trimmed by 3 bases and J by 1 base, leaving 11 bases between them. Germline loops: CDR1 SGHAT, CDR2 FQNNGV. The CDR3 sequence is CASSLTAGGTDTQYF. The CDR3 bases are TGTGCCAGCAGCTTGACGGCCGGGGGCACAGATACGCAGTATTTT.

This clone was found a few times. The V call is TRBV10-1, the J call TRBJ2-7; 10 bases align to TRBD1. Germline CDR1 reads WNHNN; CDR2 reads SYGVQD (reference sequence). CDR3 length equals 12 residues. The junction had 2 bases not matched to a gene; V was cut back by 6 bases and J by 6 bases. As DNA, the CDR3 is TGCGCCAGCAGCGGACAGGGGGGCGAGCAGTACTTC. Translating it yields CASSGQGGEQYF.

The chain combines TRBV6-5 with TRBJ2-1; D not resolved. CDR3 size: 15 residues. V was shortened by 4 bases and J by 0 bases, with 10 bases between the two germline ends. Germline assignment: CDR1 MNHEY and CDR2 SVGAGI. CDR3 in DNA: TGTGCCAGCAGTTCCAGCAGGTTCTCCTACAATGAGCAGTTCTTC. This translates into CASSSSRFSYNEQFF.

This chain links TRBV7-6 with TRBJ2-5; D gene unclear. Trimming stripped 5 bases from V and 5 bases from J, with 9 bases between. The CDR3 loop spans 12 amino acids. CDR1 SGHVS and CDR2 FNYEAQ come from the germline V gene. Here the CDR3 DNA reads TGTGCCAGCAGCCAACCCCCGGAGACCCAGTACTTC. Translated, it gives CASSQPPETQYF.